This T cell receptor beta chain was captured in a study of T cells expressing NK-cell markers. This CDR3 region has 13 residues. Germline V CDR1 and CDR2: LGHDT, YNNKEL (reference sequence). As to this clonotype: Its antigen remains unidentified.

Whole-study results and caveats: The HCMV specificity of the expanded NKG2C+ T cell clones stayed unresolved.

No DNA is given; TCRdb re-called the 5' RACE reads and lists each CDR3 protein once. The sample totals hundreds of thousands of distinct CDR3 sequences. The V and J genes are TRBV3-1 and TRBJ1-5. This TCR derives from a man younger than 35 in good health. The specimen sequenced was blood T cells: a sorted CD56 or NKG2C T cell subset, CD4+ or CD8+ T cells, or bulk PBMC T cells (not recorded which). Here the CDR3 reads CASSQDGQQPQHF.